This T cell receptor beta chain was sequenced during a study of blood T cell repertoires in COVID-19. Using immunoSEQ multiplex PCR, the repertoire was profiled, and TCRdb retains in-frame clones only, with some absent. Of more than 65,000 clones listed, roughly four fifths are singletons. The source is a human donor in a cohort sampled during active COVID-19. The sample consisted of peripheral blood.

The CDR3 bases are TGCGCCAGCAGCCCGGAGGGGGGGATGAACACTGAAGCTTTCTTT. Residues: CASSPEGGMNTEAFF. This chain joins TRBV5-1 and TRBJ1-1, with D perhaps matching TRBD1 (6 bases). The CDR3 has 15 amino acids. CDR1 is SGHRS, CDR2 YFSETQ, per germline. V was cut by 4 bases and J by 0 bases, with 13 bases left in between. The complete variable domain, with remaining parts taken from reference TRBV5-1 and TRBJ1-1, reads KAGVTQTPRYLIKTRGQQVTLSCSPISGHRSVSWYQQTPGQGLQFLFEYFSETQRNKGNFPGRFSGRQFSNSRSEMNVSTLELGDSALYLCASSPEGGMNTEAFFGQGTRLTVV.